The source of this T cell receptor (beta chain) is a study of blood T cells in healthy people across ages. It was with a sample-barcoded 5' primer and a J-beta primer mix that a second PCR of roughly 6 to 12 cycles was run. TCRdb ran MiXCR on the 5' RACE reads and lists one entry per CDR3 protein. This table holds some 1,000,000 distinct CDR3 sequences, about 23% found once. This clonotype was observed a handful of times. The germline gives CDR1 DFQATT, CDR2 SNEGSKA (reference sequence). This CDR3 has 16 amino acids. V was pared by 4 bases and J by 2 bases, with 11 bases of the junction left unmatched. These records were also assigned to another study, of T cells of mothers and their children.

The clonotype comes from a girl aged 2-9 years in good health. Material: blood. The chain links TRBV20-1 to TRBJ2-3, with 8 bases aligning to TRBD1. DNA for the CDR3: TGCAGTGCTACCACCGGTGTGACAGGGGCCACAGATACGCAGTATTTT. As protein: CSATTGVTGATDTQYF.